This T cell receptor (beta chain) was sequenced for a study of CD8+CD57+ T cells in acquired aplastic anemia (dated by TCRdb to about 2018). Regarding the research as a whole: Extracted DNA from sorted CD4+ and CD8+ cells averaged approximately 3 ug, ranging from about 0.18 to 27.4 ug. Healthy donor samples averaged around 10 million reads for CD4+ and about 12 million for CD8+ cells.

The full study reports these points: No significant difference in CD8+ Simpson's diversity was found between patients and healthy controls (P=0.060). Some 31 CD8+ CDR3 sequences were shared between patients and controls but appeared highly expressed in patients and within their immunodominant clones.

Profiling of TCR beta VDJ combinations and CDR3 sequences used genomic DNA as the template. An Illumina HiSeq 2000 was the platform used for TCR repertoire sequencing. On the authors' methods: TRBV/TRBJ rearrangement plots, CDR3 size and DJ length profiles, and Simpson's diversity index were used to assess repertoires. Whichever DNA sequence was most abundant in the deep sequencing data was defined as the immunodominant clone. CDR3 amino acid sequences were checked for sharing between subjects and were compared against published repertoires and the VDJdb database. TCRdb reworked the public reads: Q25 trimming with fastp, MiXCR clone assembly, productive beta chains retained. Each CDR3 protein gets just one entry, which takes the most common genes and DNA from the rows behind it. It is TCRdb's table, rather than the study itself, that gives the V and J calls and clone size. The sample yields 65,000 or so distinct CDR3 sequences; about 56% were counted once. The ten largest account for roughly 2.5% of the sample.

About this clonotype: The antigen it binds to is not known. Per-base qualities were not stored, and no clone one base away is much larger.

Ends trimmed: V by 0 bases, J by 2 bases; bases unmatched to a gene: 3. Via the germline V gene, CDR1 is KGHDR and CDR2 SFDVKD. Inclusive of the bounding cysteine and phenylalanine, the CDR3 is 16 residues long. Only CDR3 DNA remains: 48 bases, in frame from the first base. In the study, sorted CD4+ and CD8+ blood T cells from patients with severe aplastic anemia and from healthy subjects underwent deep sequencing of TCR repertoires. Ficoll-Paque density gradient centrifugation was used to isolate peripheral blood mononuclear cells. Before DNA was extracted, CD4+ and CD8+ T cells were sorted using either FACS or magnetic beads.

This TCR derives from a human donor in good health, serving as a control. Sequenced input: sorted CD4+, CD8+, or CD8+CD57+ T cells (not recorded which) from PBMCs. The rearranged chain carries TRBV24-1 and TRBJ2-7, with 10 bases in between that match TRBD2. The CDR3 protein is CATSDLLAGETYEQYF. The DNA is as follows: TGTGCCACCAGTGATTTGCTAGCGGGAGAAACCTACGAGCAGTACTTC.